This TCR beta chain was identified during a study of T-cell memory formation after mild COVID-19. Study context: Clusters of TCRs were largely donor specific.

TCRdb redid the calling of the 5' RACE reads with MiXCR, one entry per CDR3 protein. This sample has 580,000 or so distinct CDR3 sequences, with 17% found just once. Looked up from germline, CDR1 is SGHNT and CDR2 is YYREEE (reference sequence). With V trimmed by 4 bases and J by 6 bases, 5 bases remained unmatched. The CDR3 covers 15 residues. The receptor was isolated from an adult woman who had mild COVID-19 (a few samples of this study predate the infection). Cell type and time point are not known. This chain connects TRBV5-4 to TRBJ2-4; 12 bases are a match to TRBD2. The specimen sequenced was PBMCs or a T cell subset sorted from them (not recorded which). This CDR3 is CASSPGLAGSNIQYF. DNA of the CDR3: TGTGCCAGCAGCCCCGGACTAGCGGGATCAAACATTCAGTACTTC. Based on the CDR3 plus reference TRBV5-4 and TRBJ2-4, the full variable domain is ETGVTQSPTHLIKTRGQQVTLRCSSQSGHNTVSWYQQALGQGPQFIFQYYREEENGRGNFPPRFSGLQFPNYSSELNVNALELDDSALYLCASSPGLAGSNIQYFGAGTRLSVL.